This TCR beta chain was obtained from a study of blood T cell repertoires in COVID-19. Study-wide background: Some COVID-19 samples were acute and others convalescent; all came from the United States, Italy and Spain. From T cells, B-cell-depleted T cells, or PBMCs came the material, which was cDNA or gDNA.

The authors' processing: For nucleated cells, counts were estimated from reference gene primer amplification. TCRdb keeps only in-frame clones here, not all; method: immunoSEQ multiplex PCR. Clone size and the V and J calls come from that table; the DNA yielded D and trimming. The profile shows around 240,000 clones, about 80% of them singletons. V lost 3 bases, J lost 8 bases, and 12 bases stayed unmatched. The germline gives CDR1 KGHSH, CDR2 LQKENI. The length of the CDR3 is 16 residues. This chain connects TRBV18 to TRBJ1-2, with 10 bases that match TRBD1. The sequence was obtained from a woman of 80 years or more with acute or convalescent COVID-19. The sample was peripheral blood. The CDR3 DNA reads as TGTGCCAGCTCACCCCCCCTACGACAGGGGGCGAGGGGCTACACCTTC. Its protein is CASSPPLRQGARGYTF. Full variable domain (missing parts from reference TRBV18 and TRBJ1-2): NAGVMQNPRHLVRRRGQEARLRCSPMKGHSHVYWYRQLPEEGLKFMVYLQKENIIDESGMPKERFSAEFPKEGPSILRIQQVVRGDSAAYFCASSPPLRQGARGYTFGSGTRLTVV.